The 22 T cell receptor beta chains given below trace back to one sample, sequenced in a study of T cells in localized non-small cell lung cancer. Sequencing was performed with immunoSEQ multiplex PCR; in TCRdb, only in-frame clones are kept and a portion is missing. Among approximately 61,000 clones, roughly 85% were seen once, and the ten largest hold approximately 5.2%. The sequencing here drew on peripheral blood, taken before any cancer treatment. The receptors originated from a woman aged 35-75 years with stage I lung adenocarcinoma.

This clone showed up just once. The chain couples TRBV10-2 to TRBJ2-2, with a weak D call TRBD2 (7 bases). This CDR3 comprises 14 residues. Trimming removed 7 bases at V and 6 bases at J, with 15 bases between. Germline-derived CDR1 and CDR2 are WSHSY and SAAADI. CDR3 in amino acids: CASKGGSEAGELFF. CDR3 nucleotides: TGCGCCAGCAAGGGGGGGTCTGAGGCCGGGGAGCTGTTTTTT.

The V call is TRBV5-4, the J call TRBJ1-3, with D possibly being TRBD1 (6 bases). The CDR3 loop spans 15 amino acids. Germline lookup yields CDR1 SGHNT and CDR2 YYREEE (reference sequence). V gave up 3 bases and J gave up 0 bases, with 10 bases separating them. The CDR3 reads CASSSNRDSGNTIYF. The CDR3 DNA is TGTGCCAGCAGCTCAAACAGGGACTCTGGAAACACCATATATTTT.

The V call is TRBV14, the J call TRBJ2-5; no firm D call. V was shortened by 3 bases and J by 5 bases, with 7 bases between the two germline ends. The CDR3 is made up of 12 amino acids. Germline V gene lookup returns CDR1 SGHDN and CDR2 FVKESK. The CDR3 nucleotides read TGTGCCAGCAGCCAGTTTGGGGAGACCCAGTACTTC. Amino acids: CASSQFGETQYF.

The CDR3: CAISGGEGADTEAFF. As DNA, the CDR3 is TGTGCCATCAGTGGAGGGGAGGGGGCCGACACTGAAGCTTTCTTT. The genes are TRBV10-3 and TRBJ1-1; 7 bases match TRBD1. CDR1 and CDR2 (germline): ENHRY, SYGVKD. This CDR3 spans 15 amino acids. V trimming: 4 bases; J trimming: 3 bases; junction bases outside the gene matches: 8.

This clone was seen a handful of times. The chain employs TRBV7-6 and TRBJ1-2; 10 bases match TRBD1. Germline V gene sequence: CDR1 SGHVS, CDR2 FNYEAQ. Trimming cost V 5 bases and J 8 bases; bases outside gene matches: 11. This CDR3 is 15 amino acids long. This CDR3 reads CASSPKVDRGFGYTF. CDR3 DNA sequence: TGTGCCAGCAGCCCAAAGGTGGACAGGGGGTTCGGCTACACCTTC.

The chain couples TRBV4-1 to TRBJ1-6; D is ambiguous. The CDR3 has 14 residues. Germline CDR1 and CDR2: MGHRA and YSYEKL. With 2 bases removed from V and 9 bases from J, the gap between germline ends came to 11 bases. The CDR3: CASSQPGRASPLHF. The CDR3 DNA follows: TGCGCCAGCAGCCAACCGGGGAGGGCTTCACCCCTCCACTTT.

The chain is built from TRBV19 and TRBJ2-2; a possible D gene is TRBD1 (6 bases). Germline V gene lookup returns CDR1 LNHDA and CDR2 SQIVND (reference sequence). The CDR3 consists of 12 residues. V dropped 4 bases and J dropped 7 bases, with 7 bases sitting between them. The CDR3 here is CASSNRVGELFF. Here the CDR3 DNA reads TGTGCCAGTAGTAACAGGGTCGGGGAGCTGTTTTTT.

This clone was counted between two and nine times. The chain couples TRBV27 to TRBJ1-2; D is unresolved. From germline, CDR1 is MNHEY and CDR2 SMNVEV (reference sequence). V gave up 2 bases and J gave up 2 bases, with 6 bases separating them. This CDR3 has 13 residues. CDR3 nucleotides: TGTGCCAGCAGTTTAAAGATAAACTATGGCTACACCTTC. It is translated as CASSLKINYGYTF.

This clone turned up a few times. The chain couples TRBV14 to TRBJ1-6; D is undetermined. This CDR3 spans 14 amino acids. V dropped 4 bases and J dropped 5 bases, with 9 bases sitting between them. CDR1 is SGHDN and CDR2 is FVKESK in the germline V gene. CDR3 sequence: CASSLETNNSPLHF. The CDR3 coding sequence is TGTGCCAGCAGCCTCGAGACTAATAATTCACCCCTCCACTTT. Full variable domain (outside the CDR3, taken from reference TRBV14 and TRBJ1-6): EAGVTQFPSHSVIEKGQTVTLRCDPISGHDNLYWYRRVMGKEIKFLLHFVKESKQDESGMPNNRFLAERTGGTYSTLKVQPAELEDSGVYFCASSLETNNSPLHFGNGTRLTVT.

There are a few counts of this clone. This chain's CDR3 is CASSEAAWGADYNEQFF. In nucleotides, the CDR3 is TGTGCCAGCAGTGAAGCGGCGTGGGGGGCCGACTACAATGAGCAGTTCTTC. The gene calls are TRBV6-1 and TRBJ2-1; TRBD1 or TRBD2 may be the D gene (6 bases each). This CDR3 is built from 17 residues. CDR1 is MNHNS and CDR2 is SASEGT in the germline V gene. V lost 0 bases to trimming and J lost 3 bases, with 15 bases between them.

In this sample, this clone turned up once. The V and J genes are TRBV25-1 and TRBJ1-6; D gene unclear. CDR1 and CDR2 (germline): MGHDK, SYGVNS. This CDR3 has 13 residues. Trimming took 7 bases from V and 0 from J, leaving 4 bases between them. The CDR3 region is CASKSSYNSPLHF. The CDR3 DNA is TGTGCCAGCAAGAGCTCCTATAATTCACCCCTCCACTTT.

This rearrangement joins TRBV5-1 to TRBJ1-2; D gene ambiguous. The CDR3 is 13 amino acids. V was cut by 4 bases and J by 8 bases, with 15 bases left in between. CDR1 is SGHRS, CDR2 YFSETQ, per germline. The CDR3 region has the DNA TGCGCCAGCAGCCATGGACCGGGCGGCGGCTACACCTTC. Amino acids: CASSHGPGGGYTF.

V usage is TRBV2 and J usage is TRBJ1-5; TRBD1 agrees at 10 bases. The V and J ends lost 7 bases and 6 bases, in that order; junction bases with no gene match: 6. Germline loops: CDR1 SNHLY, CDR2 FYNNEI. This CDR3 contains 14 residues. CDR3 sequence (DNA): TGTGCCAGCAAACTGACAGGGGGCGGTCAGCCCCAGCATTTT. Translating gives CASKLTGGGQPQHF. Supplemented by reference TRBV2 and TRBJ1-5, the full variable domain reads EPEVTQTPSHQVTQMGQEVILRCVPISNHLYFYWYRQILGQKVEFLVSFYNNEISEKSEIFDDQFSVERPDGSNFTLKIRSTKLEDSAMYFCASKLTGGGQPQHFGDGTRLSIL.

The rearrangement uses TRBV7-2 and TRBJ1-5; TRBD1 agrees at 12 bases. CDR3 length equals 15 residues. Germline V lookup: CDR1 SGHTA, CDR2 FQGNSA. With 5 bases clipped from V and 6 bases from J, the junction kept 5 bases outside the gene matches. Here the CDR3 reads CASSLGTGGGQPQHF. The CDR3 DNA reads as TGTGCCAGCAGCCTGGGGACAGGGGGCGGTCAGCCCCAGCATTTT.

This chain links TRBV7-2 with TRBJ2-7; D is possibly TRBD1 or TRBD2 (5 bases each). The CDR3 totals 14 residues. Deletions cut 5 bases from V and 1 base from J, with 12 bases between. Germline CDR1 reads SGHTA; CDR2 reads FQGNSA. The CDR3 DNA sequence: TGTGCCAGCAGCCCGGGACGGACGTCCTACGAGCAGTACTTC. This gives the protein CASSPGRTSYEQYF.

Only one count was recorded for this clone. This chain connects TRBV7-9 to TRBJ1-1; D may be TRBD1 (5 bases). CDR1 is SEHNR and CDR2 is FQNEAQ in the germline V gene (reference sequence). The CDR3 has 11 amino acids. Trimming pared 1 base from V and 8 bases from J, leaving 5 bases between. CDR3 DNA: TGTGCCAGCAGCTTAGGGGGGGAAGCTTTCTTT. This gives the protein CASSLGGEAFF.

This sequence joins TRBV7-9 and TRBJ1-2; TRBD1 matches at 8 bases. The CDR3 is made up of 15 amino acids. CDR1 is SEHNR, CDR2 FQNEAQ, per germline (reference sequence). V lost 5 bases to trimming and J lost 3 bases; unmatched junction nucleotides: 8. The CDR3: CASSESGQAYYGYTF. The CDR3 bases are TGTGCCAGCAGCGAATCGGGACAGGCCTACTATGGCTACACCTTC. Full variable domain (outside the CDR3, taken from reference TRBV7-9 and TRBJ1-2): DTGVSQNPRHKITKRGQNVTFRCDPISEHNRLYWYRQTLGQGPEFLTYFQNEAQLEKSRLLSDRFSAERPKGSFSTLEIQRTEQGDSAMYLCASSESGQAYYGYTFGSGTRLTVV.

The V and J genes are TRBV21-1 and TRBJ1-6; TRBD1 is taken as the D call from the table, unchecked against the DNA. TRBV21-1 is a pseudogene locus. This CDR3 is built from 17 residues. CDR3 loop: CASRLNRQGVENSPLHF. The CDR3 DNA is TGTGCCAGCAGGTTAAATCGACAGGGGGTAGAGAATTCACCCCTCCACTTT.

J is TRBJ1-1 and V is TRBV5-6; 8 nucleotides align to TRBD1. This CDR3 region has 12 residues. With V trimmed by 3 bases and J by 13 bases, 8 bases remained unmatched. Germline CDR1 reads SGHDT; CDR2 reads YYEEEE. CDR3 DNA sequence: TGTGCCAGCAGCTCGGGGACAGGAAGTTTTTTCTTT. Translation gives CASSSGTGSFFF.

V gene TRBV18 combines with J gene TRBJ2-3; D is undetermined. V was shortened by 3 bases and J by 0 bases, with 1 base between the two germline ends. The CDR3 is made up of 12 amino acids. Germline V gene sequence: CDR1 KGHSH, CDR2 LQKENI. In DNA form, the CDR3 reads TGTGCCAGCTCACCGAGCACAGATACGCAGTATTTT. This sequence encodes CASSPSTDTQYF.

The rearrangement links TRBV9 to TRBJ2-1; D gene unclear. This CDR3 spans 14 amino acids. The V gene lost 1 base and the J gene lost 0 bases, with 5 bases spanning the gap. In germline, CDR1 is SGDLS, CDR2 YYNGEE. CDR3 nucleotides: TGTGCCAGCAGCGTAAAAAACTCCTACAATGAGCAGTTCTTC. The encoded protein is CASSVKNSYNEQFF.

This rearrangement joins TRBV11-3 to TRBJ2-7; 7 nucleotides align to TRBD1. Germline CDR1 reads SGHNT; CDR2 reads YENEEA. V gave up 5 bases and J gave up 3 bases; unmatched junction bases: 10. The CDR3 is 15 amino acids. The CDR3 DNA follows: TGTGCCAGCAGCCTCACCGGGACAGCAGTCTACGAGCAGTACTTC. This sequence encodes CASSLTGTAVYEQYF.